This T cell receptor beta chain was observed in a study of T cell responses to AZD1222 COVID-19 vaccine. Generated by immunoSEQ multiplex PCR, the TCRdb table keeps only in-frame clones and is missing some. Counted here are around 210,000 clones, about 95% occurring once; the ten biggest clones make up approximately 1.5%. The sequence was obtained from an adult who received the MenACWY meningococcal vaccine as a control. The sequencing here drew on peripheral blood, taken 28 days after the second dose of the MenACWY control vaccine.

The CDR3 region has the DNA TGTGCCAGCAGTCTCTTCGACCGAGCGACGAGCAATCAGCCCCAGCATTTT. Translated: CASSLFDRATSNQPQHF. The chain combines TRBV28 with TRBJ1-5; no definite D call. Germline lookup yields CDR1 MDHEN and CDR2 SYDVKM. This CDR3 is built from 17 residues. V shed 5 bases and J shed 1 base, with 18 bases lying between them.